One TCR beta chain is described in this entry. A far larger clone is only one base removed, so a read error is likely. The sample originates from a study of shared clonotypes between healthy human individuals. Whole-study context: Aged 18 to 49, the donors were a couple of women and a few men.

Sequencing was performed with immunoSEQ multiplex PCR; in TCRdb, only in-frame clones are kept and a portion is missing. The table includes fewer than 1.4 million clones, about 84% detected once. The V end lost 6 bases, the J end lost 0 bases, and 3 bases lay between the germline ends. CDR1 SNHLY and CDR2 FYNNEI come from the germline V gene. This CDR3 is 12 amino acids long. Division of CD4+ cells produced a CD45RA+ naive subset and a CD45RA-negative memory subset. The sample taken for sequencing was memory CD4+ T cells from PBMCs. As to subset: CD45RA-negative fraction. The rearrangement uses TRBV2 and TRBJ1-3; D not certain. The receptor comes from a young man in good health. Some clones in this sample may be carry-over from other donors' samples. The CDR3 nucleotides are TGTGCCAGCAGCGCCTCTGGAAACACCATATATTTT. Its translation: CASSASGNTIYF.